Listed below are T cell receptor beta chains from one sample, sequenced in a study of blood T cell repertoires in COVID-19. Method: immunoSEQ multiplex PCR; TCRdb's copy keeps in-frame clones and lacks some. The table records about 170,000 clones, 70% to 90% of them present only once. The sequencing input was PBMCs or T cells enriched from blood (not recorded which). Every receptor here comes from a woman younger than 30 who had recovered from COVID-19. The CDR3 runs from the conserved cysteine through the conserved F or W. D genes are given only for firm matches. Size tells how often a clone was seen (once, few, many) or the class of an expanded clone, and some rows leave it out.

NA	TRBV6-2/TRBV6-3	TRBJ2-2	NA	TGTGCCAGCAGTCCCTCCTTCACCGGGGAGCTGTTTTTT	CASSPSFTGELFF
NA	TRBV10-3	TRBJ1-6	NA	TGTGCCATCAGTGGACAGGAGAATAATTCACCCCTCCACTTT	CAISGQENNSPLHF
TRBD2	TRBV6-2/TRBV6-3	TRBJ2-1	NA	TGTGCCAGCAGTTACCATACCGGGGGGTCCTACAATGAGCAGTTCTTC	CASSYHTGGSYNEQFF
NA	TRBV3-1/TRBV3-2	TRBJ2-1	NA	TGTGCCAGCAGCCAAGATCACGGGGGTGGGAATGAGCAGTTCTTC	CASSQDHGGGNEQFF
NA	TRBV19	TRBJ2-4	NA	TGTGCCAGTAGTGAGGATGGAAAGTCCGAAAACATTCAGTACTTC	CASSEDGKSENIQYF
NA	TRBV5-1	TRBJ2-5	NA	TGCGCCAGCAGCTTCTACGGGTACCAAGAGACCCAGTACTTC	CASSFYGYQETQYF
TRBD2	TRBV6-5	TRBJ2-7	NA	TGTGCCAGCAGTCCGGGGACTAGCGGGAGCTACGAGCAGTACTTC	CASSPGTSGSYEQYF
TRBD2	TRBV4-1	TRBJ2-2	NA	TGCGCCAGCAGGTCCTTAAGCGGGAGGCCTCACGGGGAGCTGTTTTTT	CASRSLSGRPHGELFF
NA	TRBV6-5	TRBJ1-2	NA	TGTGCCAGCAGTCCCCGACTACTCCAAGGCGGCTACACCTTC	CASSPRLLQGGYTF
TRBD2	TRBV20-1	TRBJ2-7	once	TGCAGTGCTAGTAAAGGCGGGAGAGACGAGCAGTACTTC	CSASKGGRDEQYF
TRBD2	TRBV7-9	TRBJ2-1	NA	TGTGCCAGCAGCTTCGGGACTAGCGGGAGGATTGAGCAGTTCTTC	CASSFGTSGRIEQFF
NA	TRBV7-9	TRBJ2-2	NA	TGTGCCAGCAGAACCGGGACAACGAACACCGGGGAGCTGTTTTTT	CASRTGTTNTGELFF
TRBD1	TRBV24-1	TRBJ1-5	NA	TGTGCCACCAGTGATGGGACAGGGCTGCAGCCCCAGCATTTT	CATSDGTGLQPQHF
NA	TRBV5-1	TRBJ2-3	NA	TGCGCCAGCAGCTTGTCTTTCGCACGAACTAGCACAGATACGCAGTATTTT	CASSLSFARTSTDTQYF
NA	TRBV7-8	TRBJ2-3	NA	TGTGCCAGCAGCTTCACATCGAGCACAGATACGCAGTATTTT	CASSFTSSTDTQYF
TRBD1	TRBV6-5	TRBJ2-7	NA	TGTGCCAGCTCCGGGACAGGGTACCACGAGCAGTACTTC	CASSGTGYHEQYF
TRBD1	TRBV5-4	TRBJ2-7	NA	TGTGCCAGCAGCACGGCCGGGACAGGCTTCTACGAGCAGTACTTC	CASSTAGTGFYEQYF
TRBD2	TRBV11-2	TRBJ2-7	NA	TGTGCCAGCAGACTTTGGACTAGCGGTGCCTACGAGCAGTACTTC	CASRLWTSGAYEQYF
NA	TRBV18	TRBJ2-7	NA	TGTGCCAGCTCACCAGAGTCCTACGAGCAGTACTTC	CASSPESYEQYF
TRBD2	TRBV19	TRBJ2-3	NA	TGTGCCAGTAGTAAGGTAGCGGGGGGGGTGACAGATACGCAGTATTTT	CASSKVAGGVTDTQYF
NA	TRBV18	TRBJ2-1	NA	TGTGCCAGCTCACCAGGTAGCGGTCGTGAGCAGTTCTTC	CASSPGSGREQFF
NA	TRBV30	TRBJ1-2	NA	TGTGCCTGGAGTAAAACGGTAGAGGCCCCTAACTATGGCTACACCTTC	CAWSKTVEAPNYGYTF
NA	TRBV2	TRBJ2-7	NA	TGTGCCAGCAGTGACTGGGGTGCAGGGTTCGTCTACGAGCAGTACTTC	CASSDWGAGFVYEQYF
TRBD1	TRBV7-6	TRBJ2-7	NA	TGTGCCAGCAGCCCGAGCTTCCGGACAGGGTACTACGAGCAGTACTTC	CASSPSFRTGYYEQYF
TRBD1	TRBV10-3	TRBJ1-2	NA	TGTGCCATCAGTGAGCACAGGGGGGAAGGTGGCTACACCTTC	CAISEHRGEGGYTF
NA	TRBV13	TRBJ2-7	NA	TGTGCCAGCAGCGGGCAGGGGAACGAGCAGTACTTC	CASSGQGNEQYF
NA	TRBV28	TRBJ1-5	few	TGTGCCAGCAGTTTCTACCCCGCTAGCAATCAGCCCCAGCATTTT	CASSFYPASNQPQHF
NA	TRBV4-3	TRBJ2-3	NA	TGCGCCAGCAGCCAAGACAGGGGCGGGAGAGTCCGCACAGATACGCAGTATTTT	CASSQDRGGRVRTDTQYF
NA	TRBV7-3	TRBJ1-3	few	TGTGCCAGCAGCTTAAAAGGGGGGAGGGACCCCCCTGGAAACACCATATATTTT	CASSLKGGRDPPGNTIYF
TRBD2	TRBV7-9	TRBJ2-7	NA	TGTGCCAGCAGTGATCGGACTAGCGGGAGAAGCGAGCAGTACTTC	CASSDRTSGRSEQYF
NA	TRBV2	TRBJ1-1	few	TGTGCCAGCAGTGTAGACAGTGAAGCTTTCTTT	CASSVDSEAFF
NA	TRBV5-8	TRBJ1-5	once	TGTGCCAGCAGCTTCAGTAGCACGGGGAATCAGCCCCAGCATTTT	CASSFSSTGNQPQHF
NA	TRBV30	TRBJ2-7	NA	TGTGCCTGGAGTGTTTCAGGGGCTCGGGAGCAGTACTTC	CAWSVSGAREQYF
TRBD2	TRBV5-1	TRBJ2-5	once	TGCGCCAGCAGTCCTGGGACTAGGGATCCTGAGACCCAGTACTTC	CASSPGTRDPETQYF
NA	TRBV28	TRBJ1-3	NA	TGTGCCAGCAGCTTCGGGGGAAACACCATATATTTT	CASSFGGNTIYF
TRBD1	TRBV9	TRBJ2-7	NA	TGTGCCAGCAGCGTAGACCCGACAGGGGAGCAGTACTTC	CASSVDPTGEQYF
TRBD1	TRBV11-3	TRBJ2-1	once	TGTGCCAGCAGCCCCAGACACGGGACAGTATACAATGAGCAGTTCTTC	CASSPRHGTVYNEQFF
NA	TRBV7-9	TRBJ1-5	NA	TGTGCCAGCAGCCAGGGGAGGGCGGATCAGCCCCAGCATTTT	CASSQGRADQPQHF
NA	TRBV19	TRBJ2-6	many	TGTGCCAGTAGTGCCATAGAGGGAGCTGGGGCCAACGTCCTGACTTTC	CASSAIEGAGANVLTF
NA	TRBV28	TRBJ2-3	NA	TGTGCCAGCAGATCCCCCCTCCGGGGAGCCCACACAGATACGCAGTATTTT	CASRSPLRGAHTDTQYF
TRBD1	TRBV5-1	TRBJ2-1	NA	TGCGCCAGCAGCTTTCCGACTGGGACAGGGCAGTTCTTC	CASSFPTGTGQFF
NA	TRBV7-3	TRBJ1-2	NA	TGTGCCAGCAGCTCTACAGGGACCTTACTCGGCTACACCTTC	CASSSTGTLLGYTF
NA	TRBV28	TRBJ2-5	NA	TGTGCCAGCACTAGTCGGGGGGCTCTACAAGAGACCCAGTACTTC	CASTSRGALQETQYF
NA	TRBV11-2	TRBJ2-1	NA	TGTGCCAGCAGCTTAGGAGGCCCAAATGAGCAGTTCTTC	CASSLGGPNEQFF
NA	TRBV28	TRBJ2-7	NA	TGTGCCAGCACCAGGGACTCTTCCCTTGGTTACTACGAGCAGTACTTC	CASTRDSSLGYYEQYF
NA	TRBV2	TRBJ1-5	NA	TGTGCCAGCAGACCTACAGTTGCGATCTATCAGCCCCAGCATTTT	CASRPTVAIYQPQHF
NA	TRBV5-1	TRBJ1-3	NA	TGCGCCAGCAGCTCGGACACCAAGTCTGGAAACACCATATATTTT	CASSSDTKSGNTIYF
NA	TRBV19	TRBJ2-1	NA	TGTGCCAGTAGTATGGTCCAGTATGAGCAGTTCTTC	CASSMVQYEQFF
TRBD1	TRBV10-3	TRBJ2-7	NA	TGTGCCATCAACCCGGGACAGGGTGACGAGCAGTACTTC	CAINPGQGDEQYF
NA	TRBV19	TRBJ2-5	NA	TGTGCCAGTAGTTTTTTAGCATCTGAGACCCAGTACTTC	CASSFLASETQYF
TRBD1	TRBV7-6	TRBJ1-1	NA	TGTGCCAGCAGCTTAGGGCGAAGGGGGCAGGACACTGAAGCTTTCTTT	CASSLGRRGQDTEAFF
TRBD1	TRBV5-6	TRBJ2-7	NA	TGTGCCAGCAGCTCAGGAGGACAGGGTAGGTTCCCGTACTTC	CASSSGGQGRFPYF
TRBD1	TRBV19	TRBJ1-2	few	TGTGCCAGTAGTCCTAAGACAGGGGGATGGTATGGCTACACCTTC	CASSPKTGGWYGYTF